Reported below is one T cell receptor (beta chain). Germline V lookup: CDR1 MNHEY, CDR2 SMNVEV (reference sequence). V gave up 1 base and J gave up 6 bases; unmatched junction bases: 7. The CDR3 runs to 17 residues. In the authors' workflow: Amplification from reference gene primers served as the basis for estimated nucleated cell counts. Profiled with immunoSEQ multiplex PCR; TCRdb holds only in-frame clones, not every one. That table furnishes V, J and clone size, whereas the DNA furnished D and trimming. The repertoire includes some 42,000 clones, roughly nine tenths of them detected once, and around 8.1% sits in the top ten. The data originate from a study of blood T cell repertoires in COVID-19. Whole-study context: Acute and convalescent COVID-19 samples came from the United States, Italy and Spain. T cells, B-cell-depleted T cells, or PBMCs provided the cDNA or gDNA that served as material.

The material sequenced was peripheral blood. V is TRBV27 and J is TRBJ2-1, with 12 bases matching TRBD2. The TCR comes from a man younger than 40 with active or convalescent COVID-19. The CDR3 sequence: CASSLFPTSGSGNEQFF. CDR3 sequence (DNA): TGTGCCAGCAGTTTATTCCCGACTAGCGGGAGTGGCAATGAGCAGTTCTTC.